The present T cell receptor beta chain was sequenced within a study of shared clonotypes between healthy human individuals. Partitioning of CD4+ cells yielded a CD45RA+ naive subset and a CD45RA-negative memory subset. TCRdb's copy holds only in-frame clones and misses some; the assay was immunoSEQ multiplex PCR. The table shows approximately 980,000 clones, with more than 75% occurring only once. In germline, CDR1 is SGHNT, CDR2 YYREEE (reference sequence). V dropped 0 bases and J dropped 2 bases, with 9 bases sitting between them. The CDR3 consists of 15 residues. Sequenced input: memory CD4+ T cells sorted from blood. Subset noted: CD45RA-negative fraction. The TCR sequence derives from a man younger than 35 in good health. This chain joins TRBV5-4 and TRBJ2-1; D uncertain. DNA for the CDR3: TGTGCCAGCAGCTTGGGCGGCTCGGCCTACAATGAGCAGTTCTTC. Translated, it gives CASSLGGSAYNEQFF.